Listed below are T cell receptor beta chains from one sample, sequenced in a study of blood T cell repertoires in COVID-19. Sequencing used immunoSEQ multiplex PCR; TCRdb keeps in-frame clones, though not all of them. Found here are a few hundred thousand clones, roughly 89% of them singletons; the top ten hold 4.1%. The sequencing sample was made of PBMCs or T cells enriched from blood (not recorded which). The receptors were sampled from a woman aged 30 to 39 who had recovered from COVID-19. Both conserved end residues are part of each CDR3. D genes are given only for firm matches. A row's size may be missing; if present it is once, few, many or a size class.

>TRBV3-1/TRBV3-2|TRBD1|TRBJ1-5|.
TGTGCCAGCAGCCAGCGCCAGGGGGCGTTTAGTCAGCCCCAGCATTTT
CASSQRQGAFSQPQHF
>TRBV2|TRBD1|TRBJ2-7|.
TGTGCCAGCCTTCCGGGACAGTCCTACGAGCAGTACTTC
CASLPGQSYEQYF
>TRBV29-1|.|TRBJ1-3|.
TGCAGCGTTGAACCCAGCTCTGGAAACACCATATATTTT
CSVEPSSGNTIYF
>TRBV6-2/TRBV6-3|TRBD2|TRBJ2-7|few
TGTGCCAGCAGTCCCCAGCGGGAGAGATCCTACGAGCAGTACTTC
CASSPQRERSYEQYF
>TRBV5-8|.|TRBJ1-1|.
TGTGCCAGCAGCCTCCACGCGGGGACGCGCTACACTGAAGCTTTCTTT
CASSLHAGTRYTEAFF
>TRBV18|TRBD2|TRBJ2-3|.
TGTGCCAGCTCATCCCTCGCGGGAGGGCCCGCAGATACGCAGTATTTT
CASSSLAGGPADTQYF
>TRBV12-3/TRBV12-4|.|TRBJ1-1|.
TGTGCCAGCAGTTCCCTGGAGTCCAGTGAAGCTTTCTTT
CASSSLESSEAFF
>TRBV7-2|TRBD1|TRBJ2-7|few
TGTGCCAGCAGCTTAGCGAAGGTAGGGACAGGGGTAGAGCAGTACTTC
CASSLAKVGTGVEQYF
>TRBV2|.|TRBJ1-5|once
TGTGCCAGCAGTGATGGGGTACGGGGAAACCAGCCCCAGCATTTT
CASSDGVRGNQPQHF
>TRBV29-1|.|TRBJ2-7|.
TGCAGCGGCAAACAGGGTCTCGGCTACGAGCAGTACTTC
CSGKQGLGYEQYF
>TRBV11-3|TRBD2|TRBJ2-3|.
TGTGCCAGCAGTCAGGCGGGAGTAGGTGATACGCAGTATTTT
CASSQAGVGDTQYF
>TRBV19|TRBD1|TRBJ2-1|.
TGTGCCAGTAGTAACCGGGACAGACAGTTCTTC
CASSNRDRQFF
>TRBV7-2|.|TRBJ2-7|.
TGTGCCAGCAGCTCACCGGACAGTTATTTTCCGGGCGAGCAGTACTTC
CASSSPDSYFPGEQYF
>TRBV11-3|TRBD2|TRBJ2-3|once
TGTGCCAGCAGCTCATCCGGGACTAGCGGCGATACGCAGTATTTT
CASSSSGTSGDTQYF
>TRBV28|TRBD2|TRBJ2-5|.
TGTGCCAGCAGACTAGCGGGAGTCGGGGAGACCCAGTACTTC
CASRLAGVGETQYF
>TRBV29-1|.|TRBJ2-2|.
TGCAGCGTTTCGCGGAGTTCGAACACCGGGGAGCTGTTTTTT
CSVSRSSNTGELFF
>TRBV27|.|TRBJ2-7|.
TGTGCCAGCAGTCTCACCTGGCGGGGCATAGGCGAGCAGTACTTC
CASSLTWRGIGEQYF
>TRBV28|.|TRBJ1-2|.
TGTGCCAGCAGTTTATCCTCGTATGGCTACACCTTC
CASSLSSYGYTF
>TRBV27|.|TRBJ1-5|.
TGTGCCAGCAGGGACCCTGGGGGGGCTCAGCCCCAGCATTTT
CASRDPGGAQPQHF
>TRBV28|TRBD2|TRBJ2-1|.
TGTGCCAGCAGTGGGGGAGGGAGCTCCTACAATGAGCAGTTCTTC
CASSGGGSSYNEQFF
>TRBV30|TRBD1|TRBJ1-2|.
TGTGCCTGGAGCATACAGGGGGCGCATAGTGGCTACACCTTC
CAWSIQGAHSGYTF
>TRBV6-5|.|TRBJ2-1|.
TGTGCCAGCAGTTTTGGTCGGGAGAATGAGCAGTTCTTC
CASSFGRENEQFF
>TRBV23-1|TRBD2|TRBJ2-3|.
TGCGCCAGCAGTCCACCCCCGCGGGGGTGGCATACGCAGTATTTT
CASSPPPRGWHTQYF
>TRBV6-4|TRBD2|TRBJ2-2|.
TGTGCCAGCAGTGACTCGAGTCCAGGGGGACTAGCGGGGCGGAACACCGGGGAGCTGTTTTTT
CASSDSSPGGLAGRNTGELFF
>TRBV7-3|TRBD1|TRBJ2-2|.
TGTGCCAGCAGCTCTAGGGGGCCCGGGGAGCTGTTTTTT
CASSSRGPGELFF
>TRBV29-1|.|TRBJ1-2|.
TGCAGCTTTCGTTGGGAGGGGGGTTCGGGCTACACCTTC
CSFRWEGGSGYTF
>TRBV4-1|.|TRBJ1-4|.
TGCGCCAGCAGCCAAGGCGGGGGGCAGGGGTTGACTAATGAAAAACTGTTTTTT
CASSQGGGQGLTNEKLFF
>TRBV9|TRBD2|TRBJ2-7|once
TGTGCCAGCAGCCCCGCCCAGCCGGGACTAGCCTACGAGCAGTACTTC
CASSPAQPGLAYEQYF
>TRBV2|TRBD2|TRBJ2-1|few
TGTGCCAGCAGTGGGGTTAGCGGGAGAGGTGAGCAGTTCTTC
CASSGVSGRGEQFF
>TRBV27|.|TRBJ1-1|.
TGTGCCAGCAGGCCCGGCAGGGTGAGTGAAGCTTTCTTT
CASRPGRVSEAFF
>TRBV28|.|TRBJ2-7|.
TGTGCCAGCAGTTTATATGCGTCCCCCTACGAGCAGTACTTC
CASSLYASPYEQYF
>TRBV12-5|TRBD2|TRBJ2-2|.
TGTGCTAGTGGTTTGACCCGGGGGGGGACCGGGGAGCTGTTTTTT
CASGLTRGGTGELFF
>TRBV4-3|.|TRBJ1-1|.
TGCGCCAGCAGCCAAGGTCGACAGACGAATGAAGCTTTCTTT
CASSQGRQTNEAFF
>TRBV7-3|.|TRBJ2-3|.
TGTGCCAGCAGCCCTTCACTGGGTCTAGGTAACACAGATACGCAGTATTTT
CASSPSLGLGNTDTQYF
>TRBV9|TRBD2|TRBJ2-1|many
TGTGCCAGCAGCGTAGGAGTAGCGGGGCTGGGGAATGAGCAGTTCTTC
CASSVGVAGLGNEQFF
>TRBV18|TRBD1|TRBJ2-7|.
TGTGCCAGCTCACCCTTACAGGGGGCCATGAACGAGCAGTACTTC
CASSPLQGAMNEQYF
>TRBV19|.|TRBJ1-1|.
TGTGCCAGTAGGAAGACAGGTCCGACTGAAGCTTTCTTT
CASRKTGPTEAFF
>TRBV2|.|TRBJ1-1|.
TGTGCCAGCAGTGGGGTGGGGAGCGGTAACACTGAAGCTTTCTTT
CASSGVGSGNTEAFF
>TRBV7-2|TRBD1|TRBJ1-2|.
TGTGCCAGCAGTCCAGGTACAGGGGGTATCTATGGCTACACCTTC
CASSPGTGGIYGYTF
>TRBV19|TRBD2|TRBJ2-1|.
TGTGCCAGTAGTATAGCCCGGGGACTAGCGGGCCCTAGCTCCTACAATGAGCAGTTCTTC
CASSIARGLAGPSSYNEQFF
>TRBV5-1|.|TRBJ1-3|.
TGCGCCAGCAGCCCCAACCGAGCTGGAAACACCATATATTTT
CASSPNRAGNTIYF
>TRBV18|.|TRBJ2-1|.
TGTGCCAGCTCACCACTAGCGACTACCTACAATGAGCAGTTCTTC
CASSPLATTYNEQFF
>TRBV7-2|.|TRBJ1-5|.
TGTGCCAGCAGCTTACGGACAGTTGATCAGCCCCAGCATTTT
CASSLRTVDQPQHF